These 27 T cell receptor beta chains came from one sample sequenced in a study of blood T cell repertoires in COVID-19. The assay was immunoSEQ multiplex PCR, and TCRdb's table has in-frame clones only and misses some. Among about 130,000 clones listed, 85% were seen once. Material: peripheral blood. These receptors came from a woman of 80 years or more with COVID-19, enrolled during active disease.

CDR3 sequence reads: CASSIGGGRNQPQHF. The CDR3 DNA reads as TGTGCCAGTAGTATCGGCGGGGGACGCAATCAGCCCCAGCATTTT. This chain joins TRBV19 and TRBJ1-5; tentatively, D is TRBD1 (5 bases). The V end was cut by 3 bases, the J end by 2 bases, with 11 bases between. CDR1 is LNHDA, CDR2 SQIVND, per germline (reference sequence). The CDR3 totals 15 residues.

The rearrangement joins TRBV15 to TRBJ2-1; 11 bases agree with TRBD2. The J segment lost 9 bases and the V segment lost 0 bases, leaving 10 bases of the junction unmatched. There are 17 residues in the CDR3. The germline gives CDR1 LNHNV, CDR2 YYDKDF (reference sequence). CDR3 loop: CATSRDLTSGSLGEQFF. The CDR3 DNA follows: TGTGCCACCAGCAGAGATTTAACTAGCGGGAGTTTAGGTGAGCAGTTCTTC.

The rearrangement links TRBV5-4 to TRBJ2-5, with a possible D match to TRBD1 (6 bases). Trimming cost V 0 bases and J 5 bases, with 17 bases left between them. The germline V gene encodes CDR1 SGHNT and CDR2 YYREEE (reference sequence). The CDR3 covers 16 residues. CDR3 in DNA: TGTGCCAGCAGCTTGGGGGGACAAGGAAGAGTCGAGACCCAGTACTTC. Protein product: CASSLGGQGRVETQYF. The variable domain in full, with the rest retrieved from reference TRBV5-4 and TRBJ2-5, is ETGVTQSPTHLIKTRGQQVTLRCSSQSGHNTVSWYQQALGQGPQFIFQYYREEENGRGNFPPRFSGLQFPNYSSELNVNALELDDSALYLCASSLGGQGRVETQYFGPGTRLLVL.

J is TRBJ1-1 and V is TRBV4-3; 7 bases map to TRBD1. Trimming took 4 bases from V and 2 from J; bases not matched to a gene: 4. This CDR3 has 14 amino acids. CDR1 and CDR2 from the germline V gene are LGHNA and YSLEER. The chain's CDR3 is CASSLGTANTEAFF. The CDR3 coding sequence is TGCGCCAGCAGCCTCGGGACAGCAAACACTGAAGCTTTCTTT.

In this sample, this clone turned up a few times. The chain uses TRBV6-5 and TRBJ2-7, with D possibly being TRBD1 (6 bases). This CDR3 comprises 14 residues. Trimming removed 0 bases at V and 6 bases at J, with 12 bases between. From germline, CDR1 is MNHEY and CDR2 SVGAGI. CDR3 in DNA: TGTGCCAGCAGTTACTCTCCAGGGGCGGTCGAGCAGTACTTC. This encodes CASSYSPGAVEQYF.

The chain uses TRBV5-6 and TRBJ1-2; 8 positions match TRBD1. The length of the CDR3 is 14 residues. The germline gives CDR1 SGHDT, CDR2 YYEEEE. V lost 4 bases to trimming and J lost 2 bases; unmatched junction nucleotides: 4. The CDR3 coding sequence is TGTGCCAGCAGCGGACAGGGACGGAACTATGGCTACACCTTC. Translating it yields CASSGQGRNYGYTF. Filled out from reference TRBV5-6 and TRBJ1-2, the complete variable domain reads DAGVTQSPTHLIKTRGQQVTLRCSPKSGHDTVSWYQQALGQGPQFIFQYYEEEERQRGNFPDRFSGHQFPNYSSELNVNALLLGDSALYLCASSGQGRNYGYTFGSGTRLTVV.

This clone was seen only a few times. The V call is TRBV7-2, the J call TRBJ1-6; TRBD1 might be the D (5 bases). Germline CDR1 reads SGHTA; CDR2 reads FQGNSA. The CDR3 consists of 19 residues. V was trimmed by 5 bases and J by 0 bases, leaving 20 bases between them. The DNA of the CDR3 is TGTGCCAGCAGCACGCAGATACCCGGGGGAAGCTCCTATAATTCACCCCTCCACTTT. Encoded protein: CASSTQIPGGSSYNSPLHF.

The V gene is TRBV5-6, the J gene TRBJ2-3; D uncertain. V was cut by 4 bases and J by 6 bases, with 15 bases left in between. CDR3 length: 14 residues. Germline V lookup: CDR1 SGHDT, CDR2 YYEEEE. The CDR3 DNA reads as TGTGCCAGCAGCCCCACACCTAGTTCTGATACGCAGTATTTT. Protein sequence: CASSPTPSSDTQYF.

This chain connects TRBV20-1 to TRBJ2-1, with TRBD2 matching 8 bases. With V trimmed by 3 bases and J by 9 bases, 10 bases remained unmatched. The CDR3 contains 14 residues. CDR1 DFQATT and CDR2 SNEGSKA come from the germline V gene (reference sequence). The CDR3 bases are TGCAGTGCTAGTTCCAGCGGGAGTATGAGTGAGCAGTTCTTC. It specifies CSASSSGSMSEQFF.

A remark on this clone: One end of the junction does not line up with germline, which may come from a read error. The chain has TRBV7-7 and TRBJ2-1; 15 nucleotides align to TRBD2. The germline gives CDR1 SSHAT, CDR2 FNYEAQ (reference sequence). The CDR3 is 18 residues long. The CDR3 DNA is TGTGCTAGCAGCCTCGGACTAGCGGGAGGGGTGTCCTACAATGAGCAGTTCTTC. It encodes CASSLGLAGGVSYNEQFF.

The chain uses TRBV7-9 and TRBJ1-2, with TRBD1 as a possible D gene (6 bases). Germline CDR1 is SEHNR and CDR2 is FQNEAQ (reference sequence). The CDR3 covers 15 residues. The V end was cut by 7 bases, the J end by 4 bases, with 19 bases between. The CDR3 DNA is TGTGCCAGCACCCAAGCGCCAGGGGCAGTCTATGGCTACACCTTC. This translates into CASTQAPGAVYGYTF.

CDR3 loop: CASSRDRGWTEAFF. The DNA of the CDR3 is TGTGCCAGCAGTCGAGACAGGGGGTGGACTGAAGCTTTCTTT. J is TRBJ1-1 and V is TRBV6-5, with 9 nucleotides matching TRBD1. J gave up 5 bases and V 5 bases, and 6 bases lay outside the gene matches. The CDR3 extends over 14 amino acids. Germline CDR1 reads MNHEY; CDR2 reads SVGAGI.

V and J are TRBV5-4 and TRBJ2-1, with 13 bases matching TRBD2. The CDR3 spans 17 residues. CDR1 is SGHNT, CDR2 YYREEE, per germline (reference sequence). V shed 9 bases, J shed 6 bases, and the junction held 15 bases outside the gene matches. The CDR3 loop reads CAIDTILAGGPSNEQFF. The CDR3 coding sequence is TGTGCCATCGATACCATACTAGCGGGAGGGCCGAGCAATGAGCAGTTCTTC.

J is TRBJ1-1 and V is TRBV5-4, with D perhaps TRBD1 (6 bases). V gave up 4 bases and J gave up 3 bases, with 16 bases separating them. The CDR3 spans 15 residues. The germline gives CDR1 SGHNT, CDR2 YYREEE (reference sequence). The CDR3 DNA reads TGTGCCAGCAGCCTCGTGAAGGGGGATTACACTGAAGCTTTCTTT. This encodes CASSLVKGDYTEAFF. The full variable domain, rest sourced from reference TRBV5-4 and TRBJ1-1, is ETGVTQSPTHLIKTRGQQVTLRCSSQSGHNTVSWYQQALGQGPQFIFQYYREEENGRGNFPPRFSGLQFPNYSSELNVNALELDDSALYLCASSLVKGDYTEAFFGQGTRLTVV.

This clone has just one count. This chain connects TRBV6-5 to TRBJ1-4; D may be TRBD1 (5 bases). The CDR3 covers 15 residues. Germline CDR1 and CDR2: MNHEY and SVGAGI. The V gene lost 2 bases and the J gene lost 4 bases, with 11 bases spanning the gap. The CDR3 DNA reads as TGTGCCAGCAGTTACGCCAGGGCGATTAATGAAAAACTGTTTTTT. Its translation: CASSYARAINEKLFF.

This clone was seen just once. The rearrangement uses TRBV12-3 or TRBV12-4 and TRBJ1-2, with D perhaps matching TRBD1 (5 bases). Trimming stripped 7 bases from V and 1 base from J, with 10 bases between. The CDR3 loop spans 13 amino acids. Here the CDR3 reads CASNQQDNYGYTF. Written as DNA, the CDR3 is TGTGCCAGCAACCAACAGGATAACTATGGCTACACCTTC.

V and J are TRBV15 and TRBJ1-6; 7 bases align to TRBD1. CDR3 length: 14 amino acids. CDR1 and CDR2 from the germline V gene are LNHNV and YYDKDF (reference sequence). The trim removed 3 bases at V and 7 bases at J, leaving 3 bases unmatched. As DNA, the CDR3 is TGTGCCACCAGCAGGGGACAGATAAATTCACCCCTCCACTTT. Translating gives CATSRGQINSPLHF.

The chain is built from TRBV5-1 and TRBJ2-7; 7 positions agree with TRBD2. V lost 0 bases, J lost 7 bases, and 7 bases stayed unmatched. CDR3 size: 14 residues. Germline loops: CDR1 SGHRS, CDR2 YFSETQ. The CDR3 DNA reads TGCGCCAGCAGCTTGGAGGGAGGGCCTTTTGAGCAGTACTTC. Translating it yields CASSLEGGPFEQYF.

This clone turned up a few times. The chain couples TRBV30 to TRBJ1-5; the D gene is possibly TRBD1 (6 bases). The V and J ends lost 5 bases and 5 bases respectively, with 13 bases between them. This CDR3 spans 13 amino acids. Per germline, CDR1 GTSNPN and CDR2 SVGIG (reference sequence). CDR3 bases: TGTGCCTGGCCGGGACAAGCAGATCAGCCCCAGCATTTT. It is translated as CAWPGQADQPQHF.

V and J are TRBV5-5 and TRBJ2-7; perhaps TRBD1 as D (6 bases). The CDR3 length is 16 residues. Germline V gene lookup returns CDR1 SGHKS and CDR2 YYEKEE (reference sequence). V was cut by 4 bases and J by 1 base, with 18 bases left in between. In DNA, the CDR3 is TGTGCCAGCAGCCTCCCCCGGGACACCGATTCCTACGAGCAGTACTTC. It specifies CASSLPRDTDSYEQYF.

This chain links TRBV28 with TRBJ1-3; 7 positions match TRBD1. V lost 4 bases, J lost 10 bases, and 7 bases stayed unmatched. The CDR3 consists of 13 residues. The germline V gene encodes CDR1 MDHEN and CDR2 SYDVKM. The CDR3 loop reads CASSSGQERTIYF. DNA for the CDR3: TGTGCCAGCAGTTCCGGACAGGAGAGGACCATATATTTT.

The chain joins TRBV6-1 to TRBJ1-2; possibly TRBD1 for D (5 bases). Deletions cut 2 bases from V and 3 bases from J, with 16 bases between. The CDR3 consists of 16 residues. Germline CDR1 MNHNS, CDR2 SASEGT. CDR3 in amino acids: CASSESLGLWDYGYTF. The DNA for the CDR3 is TGTGCCAGCAGTGAATCCCTGGGACTCTGGGACTATGGCTACACCTTC.

The chain carries TRBV11-2 and TRBJ1-1; unclear D gene. Germline V gives CDR1 SGHAT, CDR2 FQNNGV. CDR3 length: 14 residues. V was cut by 5 bases and J by 6 bases, with 16 bases left in between. CDR3 DNA sequence: TGTGCCAGCAGCCCCTCCGGGAGGACCGCTGAAGCTTTCTTT. This encodes CASSPSGRTAEAFF.

This clone showed up just once. In DNA, the CDR3 is TGTGCCAGCAGTTTAGCCCCAGGGAATGGCTACACCTTC. Protein product: CASSLAPGNGYTF. The genes are TRBV12-3 or TRBV12-4 and TRBJ1-2; possible D gene TRBD1, 5 bases. There are 13 residues in the CDR3. The germline V and J ends were trimmed by 0 bases and 6 bases, with 8 bases remaining between them.

V gene TRBV7-2 combines with J gene TRBJ2-3; TRBD2 matches at 10 bases. Per germline, CDR1 SGHTA and CDR2 FQGNSA. The J segment lost 0 bases and the V segment lost 3 bases, leaving 6 bases of the junction unmatched. CDR3 length: 17 amino acids. CDR3 DNA sequence: TGTGCCAGCAGCTTCGCTAGCGGGAGCCCTAGCACAGATACGCAGTATTTT. This gives the protein CASSFASGSPSTDTQYF.

The chain has TRBV29-1 and TRBJ2-4, with D tentatively TRBD2 (5 bases). V was cut by 7 bases and J by 3 bases, with 19 bases left in between. The CDR3 has 15 residues. The germline V gene has CDR1 SQVTM and CDR2 ANQGSEA. The CDR3 nucleotides are TGCAGCGCTGTGACTGGAGCCGGGGTCAAAAACATTCAGTACTTC. The encoded protein is CSAVTGAGVKNIQYF.

J is TRBJ2-1 and V is TRBV5-1, with D perhaps TRBD1 (5 bases). Germline V lookup: CDR1 SGHRS, CDR2 YFSETQ. Trimming took 2 bases from V and 0 from J, leaving 12 bases between them. CDR3 length: 16 residues. The CDR3, as DNA: TGCGCCAGCAGCTTACAGACAGCCTACTCCTACAATGAGCAGTTCTTC. This sequence encodes CASSLQTAYSYNEQFF.